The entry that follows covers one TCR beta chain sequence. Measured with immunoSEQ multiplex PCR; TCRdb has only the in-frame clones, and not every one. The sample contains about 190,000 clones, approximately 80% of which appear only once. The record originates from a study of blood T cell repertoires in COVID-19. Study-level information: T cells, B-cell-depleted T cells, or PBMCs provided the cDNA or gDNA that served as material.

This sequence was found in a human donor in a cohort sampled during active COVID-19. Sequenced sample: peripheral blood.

The CDR3 bases are TGCGCCAGCAGCACCAGGGGGCGCGATGCGTTCGGCTACACCTTC. Protein: CASSTRGRDAFGYTF. V is TRBV5-1 and J is TRBJ1-2; 8 bases line up with TRBD1. The CDR3 is 15 residues long. Germline V CDR1 and CDR2: SGHRS, YFSETQ. V lost 4 bases to trimming and J lost 8 bases; unmatched junction nucleotides: 13.